This T cell receptor (beta chain) emerged from a study of yellow fever vaccine responses in identical twins (dated by TCRdb to between 2018 and 2020). General notes on the study: In the study, vaccine-responding T cell clones were precisely tracked in identical twins.

This clonotype turned up a few times. Its binding antigen is unknown. No base-level quality is on record; no much larger clone is a single base apart. Library preparation used RT-PCR. TCRdb shows the sequencer as Illumina HiSeq 2500. The raw public data were reprocessed by TCRdb itself: fastp quality trimming at Q25, MiXCR clonotype calling, in-frame beta chains only. Rows are unified per CDR3 protein, each entry keeping the most common DNA and genes. The sample table records 1,500 to 2,000 distinct CDR3 sequences; around 90% of these occur just once. Of the sample, about 5% falls within the top ten clones. The CDR3 goes from the cysteine to the phenylalanine over 12 residues. Just the 36-base CDR3 DNA is kept, in frame starting at base 1. At the junction V is shortened by 3 bases and J by 10 bases, with 12 bases in between. CDR1 and CDR2 (ENHRY, SYGVKD) derive from the germline V gene. What the research found in general, with its limitations: The T cell response to vaccination in identical twins was reported by the authors to appear partly convergent and partly personalized.

The sequence derives from a young woman who received the yellow fever vaccine. Donor details come from another sample of the same person, matched by shared clones. The input for sequencing was T cells from blood (PBMCs), unsorted or a sorted subset (not recorded which), taken before or after yellow fever vaccination (not recorded which). This receptor chain uses TRBV10-3 and TRBJ1-2; the D gene is possibly TRBD1, with 6 bases matching. The bases read TGTGCCATCAGTGACGGTGGGGGCGACTACACCTTC. This encodes CAISDGGGDYTF.